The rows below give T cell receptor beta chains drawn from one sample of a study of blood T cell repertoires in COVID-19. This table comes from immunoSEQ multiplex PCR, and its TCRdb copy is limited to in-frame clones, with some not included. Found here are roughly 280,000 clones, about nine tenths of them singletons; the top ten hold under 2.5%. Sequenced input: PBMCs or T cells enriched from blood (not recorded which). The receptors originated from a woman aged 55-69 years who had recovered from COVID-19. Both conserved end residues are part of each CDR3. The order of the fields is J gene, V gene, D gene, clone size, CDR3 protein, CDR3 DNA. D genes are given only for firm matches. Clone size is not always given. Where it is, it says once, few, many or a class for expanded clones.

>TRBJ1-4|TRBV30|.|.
CAWGYGGSNEKLFF
TGTGCCTGGGGCTACGGGGGATCTAATGAAAAACTGTTTTTT
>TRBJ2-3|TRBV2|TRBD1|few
CASGQRTGATDTQYF
TGTGCCAGCGGGCAGCGGACAGGGGCCACAGATACGCAGTATTTT
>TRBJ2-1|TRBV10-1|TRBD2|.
CASSDRAGEPNEQFF
TGCGCCAGCAGTGACCGAGCGGGGGAACCCAATGAGCAGTTCTTC
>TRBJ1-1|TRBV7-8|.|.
CASNQVEAAREAFF
TGTGCCAGCAACCAGGTGGAGGCCGCGCGTGAAGCTTTCTTT
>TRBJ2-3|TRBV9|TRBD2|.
CASSVGGSPDTQYF
TGTGCCAGCAGCGTAGGCGGGAGTCCAGATACGCAGTATTTT
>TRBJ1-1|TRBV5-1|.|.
CASSSWVQGADTEAFF
TGCGCCAGCAGCTCTTGGGTACAGGGCGCGGACACTGAAGCTTTCTTT
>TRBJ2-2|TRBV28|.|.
CASSLFPSGELFF
TGTGCCAGCAGTTTATTCCCGTCCGGGGAGCTGTTTTTT
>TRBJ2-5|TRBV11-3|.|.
CASSKWTASQETQYF
TGTGCCAGCAGCAAATGGACAGCCTCCCAAGAGACCCAGTACTTC
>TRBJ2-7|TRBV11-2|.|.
CASSLVSGLGEQYF
TGTGCCAGCAGCTTAGTTTCAGGCCTCGGCGAGCAGTACTTC
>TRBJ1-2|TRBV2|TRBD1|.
CASSEAGTDYGYTF
TGTGCCAGCAGTGAAGCCGGGACAGATTATGGCTACACCTTC
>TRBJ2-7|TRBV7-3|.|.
CASSLTGKPPYEQYF
TGTGCCAGCAGCTTAACCGGGAAACCCCCTTACGAGCAGTACTTC
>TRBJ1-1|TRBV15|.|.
CATRGGGLYTEAFF
TGTGCCACCAGAGGGGGGGGGCTCTACACTGAAGCTTTCTTT
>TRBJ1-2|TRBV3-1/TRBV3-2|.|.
CASSQSTEGYTF
TGTGCCAGCAGCCAATCTACGGAGGGCTACACCTTC
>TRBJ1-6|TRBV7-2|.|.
CASSLLEGALSSYNSPLHF
TGTGCCAGCAGCCTTCTTGAGGGAGCCCTGAGCTCCTATAATTCACCCCTCCACTTT
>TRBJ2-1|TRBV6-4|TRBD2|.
CASSDSIFIGGGFYNEQFF
TGTGCCAGCAGTGACTCGATTTTTATCGGGGGGGGCTTCTACAATGAGCAGTTCTTC